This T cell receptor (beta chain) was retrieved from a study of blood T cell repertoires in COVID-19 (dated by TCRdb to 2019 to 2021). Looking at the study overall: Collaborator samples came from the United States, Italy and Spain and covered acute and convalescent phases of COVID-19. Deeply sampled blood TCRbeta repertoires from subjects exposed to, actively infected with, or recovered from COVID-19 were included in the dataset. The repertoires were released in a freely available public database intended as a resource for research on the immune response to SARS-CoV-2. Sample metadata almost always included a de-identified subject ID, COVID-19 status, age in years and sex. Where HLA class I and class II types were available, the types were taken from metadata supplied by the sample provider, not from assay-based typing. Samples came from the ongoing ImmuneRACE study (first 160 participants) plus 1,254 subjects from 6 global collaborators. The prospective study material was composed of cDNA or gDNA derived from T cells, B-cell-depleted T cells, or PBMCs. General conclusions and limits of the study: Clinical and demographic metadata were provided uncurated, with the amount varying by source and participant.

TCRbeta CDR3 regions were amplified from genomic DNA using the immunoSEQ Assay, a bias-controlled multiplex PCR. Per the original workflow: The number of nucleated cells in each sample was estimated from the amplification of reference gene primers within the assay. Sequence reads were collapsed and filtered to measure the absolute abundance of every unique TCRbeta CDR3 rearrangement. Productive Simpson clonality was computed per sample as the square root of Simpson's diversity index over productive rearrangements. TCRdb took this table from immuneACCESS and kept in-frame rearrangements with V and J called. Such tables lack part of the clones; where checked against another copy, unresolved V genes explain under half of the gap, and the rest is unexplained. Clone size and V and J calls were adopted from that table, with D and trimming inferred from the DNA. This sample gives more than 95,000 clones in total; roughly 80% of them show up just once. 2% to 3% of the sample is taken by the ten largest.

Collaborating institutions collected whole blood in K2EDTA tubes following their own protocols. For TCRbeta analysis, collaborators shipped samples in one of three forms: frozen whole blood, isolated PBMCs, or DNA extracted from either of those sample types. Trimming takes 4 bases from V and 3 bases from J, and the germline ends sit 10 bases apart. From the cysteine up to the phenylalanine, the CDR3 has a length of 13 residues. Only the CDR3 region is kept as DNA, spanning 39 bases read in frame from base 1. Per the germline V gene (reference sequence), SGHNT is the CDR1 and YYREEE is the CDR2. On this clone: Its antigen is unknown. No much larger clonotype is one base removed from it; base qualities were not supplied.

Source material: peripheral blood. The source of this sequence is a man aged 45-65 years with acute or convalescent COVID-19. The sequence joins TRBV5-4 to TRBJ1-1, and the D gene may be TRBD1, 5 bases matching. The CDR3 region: CASSRGGDTEAFF. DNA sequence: TGTGCCAGCAGCCGGGGGGGGGACACTGAAGCTTTCTTT.